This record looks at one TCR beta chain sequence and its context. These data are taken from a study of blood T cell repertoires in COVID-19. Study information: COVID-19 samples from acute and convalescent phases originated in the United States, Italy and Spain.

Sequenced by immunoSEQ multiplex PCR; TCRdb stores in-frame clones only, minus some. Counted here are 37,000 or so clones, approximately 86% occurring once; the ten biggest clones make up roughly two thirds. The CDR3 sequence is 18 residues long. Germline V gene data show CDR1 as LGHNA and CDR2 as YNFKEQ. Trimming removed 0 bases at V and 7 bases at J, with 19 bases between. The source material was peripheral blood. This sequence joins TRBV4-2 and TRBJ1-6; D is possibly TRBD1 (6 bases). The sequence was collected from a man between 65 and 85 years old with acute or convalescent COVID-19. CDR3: CASSQDLWGQGLNSPLHF. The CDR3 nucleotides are TGTGCCAGCAGCCAAGATCTATGGGGGCAGGGGCTAAATTCACCCCTCCACTTT.